This T cell receptor (beta chain) derives from a study of OX40 agonist ivuxolimab in advanced cancers. At the level of the study: A partial response was reached by three patients: one with hepatocellular carcinoma and two with cutaneous melanoma. Study-level findings and limits: Expanded clones were, on average, more numerous in CD8+ T cells than in CD4+. There were also nonresponders showing low normalized T-cell clonal expansion.

Per the germline V gene, CDR1 is SGHAT and CDR2 is FQNNGV. This CDR3 is built from 16 residues. The ends lost 7 bases at V and 6 bases at J; junction bases unmatched: 10. Sequencing used immunoSEQ multiplex PCR; TCRdb keeps in-frame clones, though not all of them. The data hold some 70,000 clones, with 80% to 85% observed a single time. For this clone: The antigen remains unidentified.

The timepoints at which blood was sampled were baseline, cycle 4 day 1, and cycle 7 day 1. The material sequenced was CD4+ or CD8+ T cells sorted from blood, taken in a trial of the OX40 agonist ivuxolimab. This receptor was taken from an adult with an advanced solid tumor such as melanoma, head and neck, liver or kidney cancer. V and J are TRBV11-2 and TRBJ2-1; 12 nucleotides agree with TRBD2. CDR3 nucleotides: TGTGCCAGCACCAAGTTCGGACTAGCGGGATCCAATGAGCAGTTCTTC. It translates to CASTKFGLAGSNEQFF.